This T cell receptor beta chain was obtained from a study of blood T cell repertoires in COVID-19. Across the study: COVID-19 samples collected from the United States, Italy and Spain covered acute and convalescent phases. PBMCs, B-cell-depleted T cells, or T cells were the source of the cDNA or gDNA that made up the material.

Per the study methods: Nucleated cell counts were estimated from reference gene primer amplification. Clones were read by immunoSEQ multiplex PCR, and TCRdb kept only the in-frame ones, dropping some. The V and J calls and clone size come from that table; D and trimming were worked out from the DNA. The data hold approximately 100,000 clones, with around 85% observed a single time. The germline V and J ends were trimmed by 8 bases and 4 bases, with 20 bases remaining between them. Germline V gene sequence: CDR1 MNHEY, CDR2 SVGAGI. CDR3 size: 15 residues. Ten or more counts support this clone. The sequence was collected from a man aged 65 to 85 with active or convalescent COVID-19. The gene calls are TRBV6-5 and TRBJ1-1; D gene uncertain. Input material: peripheral blood. CDR3 residues: CASQAGFGVITEAFF. Here the CDR3 DNA reads TGTGCCAGCCAGGCAGGTTTTGGCGTAATCACTGAAGCTTTCTTT.